The text below deals with one T cell receptor (beta chain). This receptor's antigen is unknown. It has no much larger one-base neighbor in the sample; base qualities were not kept. In the germline V gene (reference sequence), CDR1 corresponds to MNHEY and CDR2 to SMNVEV. Relative to germline, V is missing 6 bases and J is missing 8 bases, with 13 bases of the junction outside any gene match. The CDR3 runs 17 amino acids, cysteine and phenylalanine included. Only the CDR3 DNA is retained, 51 bases long and in frame from the first base. The sample originates from a study of PD-L1 blockade in urothelial cancer (dated by TCRdb to the late 2010s). Turning to the overall study: Every patient began therapy in the mid-2010s and was given atezolizumab 1,200 mg intravenously every 3 weeks. Pretreatment blood TCR-seq was available for 27 to 30 patients, at least one posttreatment blood collection was obtained for 25 or so patients, and tumor TCR-seq was available for 25 or so patients. Blood samples yielded a median of roughly 150,000 T cells and more than 80,000 unique TCRs, with median clonality 0.080. Durable clinical benefit was achieved by nine patients but not by the remaining 20. Progression-free survival longer than 6 months counted as durable clinical benefit, and TCR features were additionally tested against both progression-free and overall survival. TCR sequencing covered pretreatment tumor samples and matched, serially collected peripheral blood taken before and after atezolizumab treatment. Whole exome sequencing and RNA sequencing of pretreatment tumors were performed alongside TCR sequencing in the same patients. An ECOG performance status of 0 or 1 was recorded for the patients, and 0 to 3 prior chemotherapy regimens had been received by the patients. The study, an exploratory multi-omic analysis, examined somatic, immune and clinical correlates of response to PD-L1 blockade with atezolizumab in urothelial cancer. Blood samples were analyzed at two time points: 3 weeks after treatment start (second dose) and 6 weeks after treatment start. About 90% of the roughly 29 patients were males with bladder-origin urothelial cancer, and about 65% of the 29 reported a prior smoking history.

Each PCR received spiked-in synthetic TCR analog templates so that absolute template abundance could be estimated from read counts. The immunoSEQ assay used bias-controlled V and J gene primers to amplify TCRbeta CDR3 regions from genomic DNA. Sequencing of rearranged TCRbeta segments was performed at approximately 20X coverage. In the authors' own workflow: Clustering was used to correct sequencing errors, and CDR3s were annotated against IMGT to assign V, D and J genes. Downstream analyses used only productive TCRbeta rearrangements, leaving out any out-of-frame or stop-codon sequences. To compute clonality, Shannon entropy was normalized by the log of the number of unique productive sequences and then subtracted from one. Fisher's exact test with Benjamini-Hochberg correction, using a cutoff of adjusted p below 0.01, was how clones that differed between time points or between blood and tumor were identified. TCRdb took over this immuneACCESS table, retaining in-frame rearrangements with V and J assigned. Such tables are incomplete; in checked studies, under half of the missing clones stem from an unresolved V gene, and the remainder is unexplained. Clonal size and the V and J genes are those of that table, whereas D and trimming came from the DNA. Across this sample there are roughly 50,000 clones, with 65% to 85% seen only once. The ten largest make up just over 8.5% of the sample.

The time point label of this sample denotes: peripheral blood 6 weeks after treatment start. A cohort of around 28 patients with locally advanced or metastatic urothelial carcinoma, treated at Memorial Sloan Kettering on a trial protocol, was included. Peripheral blood mononuclear cells were collected from each patient pretreatment and during treatment, giving between 1 and 8 total time points per patient. The Qiagen DNeasy Blood extraction kit was used to purify genomic DNA from total PBMCs and from tumor samples. PBMCs were collected pretreatment and during treatment, and were isolated and stored as previously described. Beyond this particular receptor, the publication reports: Because the sample size was small (n ≈ 30) and many of the analyses were exploratory, the results are meant to be hypothesis-generating. Among patients with durable benefit, tumor-associated TCR clones showed greater expansion in peripheral blood 3 weeks after treatment started (n ≈ 21, p = 0.022). Improved progression-free and overall survival was found to be associated with pretreatment peripheral blood TCR clonality below the median.

This receptor was taken from a man between 65 and 79 years old with urothelial cancer. The rearrangement combines TRBV27 with TRBJ2-1, with 13 bases matching TRBD2. Here the sequenced sample was PBMCs, taken around atezolizumab (anti-PD-L1) treatment. Read as DNA, the sequence is TGTGCCAGCAGCAAGCGACTAGCGGGAGGCGGGGACGATGAGCAGTTCTTC. The encoded protein is CASSKRLAGGGDDEQFF.